These 18 T cell receptor beta chains were sequenced from one sample in a study of CD8+CD57+ T cells in acquired aplastic anemia. Using genomic DNA as the template, TCR beta VDJ and CDR3 profiling was carried out. TCRdb re-called the reads with MiXCR, one entry per CDR3 protein. The table includes about 110,000 distinct CDR3 sequences, around 49% detected once. Sequenced sample: sorted CD4+, CD8+, or CD8+CD57+ T cells (not recorded which) from PBMCs. The source of these receptors is a human donor in good health, serving as a control.

This clonotype was detected only once. Likely a read error: the CDR3 ends without its conserved phenylalanine or tryptophan. The chain has TRBV29-1 and TRBJ1-2; D is perhaps TRBD1 (6 bases). The CDR3 length is 11 residues. Per the germline V gene, CDR1 is SQVTM and CDR2 is ANQGSEA. The ends were cut back, 6 bases at V and 8 bases at J, with 13 bases in the middle. The chain's CDR3 is CSVGRGSGYTL. CDR3 nucleotide sequence: TGCAGCGTAGGCAGGGGATCGGGCTACACCTTA.

The chain recombines TRBV29-1 with TRBJ1-2; tentative D call: TRBD1 (6 bases). In germline, CDR1 is SQVTM, CDR2 ANQGSEA. V lost 3 bases, J lost 3 bases, and 11 bases lay in between. The CDR3 totals 13 residues. This CDR3 reads CSVDITGHYGYTF. The CDR3 nucleotides are TGCAGCGTTGATATCACAGGGCACTATGGCTACACCTTC.

The chain is built from TRBV25-1 and TRBJ1-2; D perhaps matches TRBD1 (5 bases). Germline V lookup: CDR1 MGHDK, CDR2 SYGVNS. The CDR3 runs to 15 residues. The germline V and J ends were trimmed by 1 base and 2 bases, with 11 bases remaining between them. As DNA, the CDR3 is TGTGCCAGCAGTGAATCTGGGGGAAGGAACTATGGCTACACCTTC. Amino acid sequence: CASSESGGRNYGYTF.

This clonotype was detected ten times or more. The chain's CDR3 is CASSIETRSEAFF. The CDR3 region has the DNA TGTGCCAGTAGTATAGAAACACGGAGTGAAGCTTTCTTT. The chain uses TRBV19 and TRBJ1-1; unclear D gene. The germline CDR1 and CDR2 sequences are LNHDA and SQIVND (reference sequence). V was clipped by 0 bases and J by 7 bases, with 9 bases between them. The CDR3 has 13 residues.

The chain uses TRBV20-1 and TRBJ2-7, with D maybe TRBD1 (5 bases). V shed 6 bases and J shed 3 bases, with 15 bases lying between them. There are 13 residues in the CDR3. The germline CDR1 and CDR2 sequences are DFQATT and SNEGSKA (reference sequence). This chain's CDR3 is CSATGLRDYEQYF. CDR3 coding DNA: TGCAGTGCCACAGGCTTAAGGGACTACGAGCAGTACTTC.

This clonotype has at least ten counts. The rearrangement links TRBV7-3 to TRBJ2-7; TRBD1 matches at 10 bases. Germline CDR1 and CDR2: SGHTA and FQGTGA. The V gene end was trimmed by 5 bases and the J gene end by 4 bases; junction bases not matched to a gene: 2. This CDR3 contains 13 residues. The CDR3 is CASSPDRGYEQYF. The CDR3, as DNA: TGTGCCAGCAGCCCGGACAGGGGGTACGAGCAGTACTTC.

The rearrangement links TRBV2 to TRBJ1-2; D is uncertain. V was clipped by 2 bases and J by 7 bases, with 5 bases between them. CDR1 is SNHLY, CDR2 FYNNEI, per germline. This CDR3 is built from 11 residues. This chain's CDR3 is CASSEYIGYTF. CDR3 DNA: TGTGCCAGCAGTGAATATATTGGCTACACCTTC. Full variable domain (remainder filled in from reference TRBV2 and TRBJ1-2): EPEVTQTPSHQVTQMGQEVILRCVPISNHLYFYWYRQILGQKVEFLVSFYNNEISEKSEIFDDQFSVERPDGSNFTLKIRSTKLEDSAMYFCASSEYIGYTFGSGTRLTVV.

In its sample, this clonotype was seen a few times. This may arise from a read error, as a much more abundant clone is one base away. The chain uses TRBV12-3 or TRBV12-4 and TRBJ2-1; TRBD1 or TRBD2 may be the D gene (5 bases each). This CDR3 has 12 residues. The CDR3 nucleotides are TGTGTCAGCAGCCGGGACGGTACCGAGCAGTTCTTC. This gives the protein CVSSRDGTEQFF.

As concerns this clonotype: This could be a read error, since a much larger clone is one nucleotide away. This sequence joins TRBV6-1 and TRBJ2-3; possible D gene TRBD1, 5 bases. The germline CDR1 and CDR2 sequences are MNHNS and SASEGT. CDR3 length: 15 amino acids. The CDR3 region is CASSEQVKPTGTQYF. In DNA, the CDR3 is TGTGCCAGCAGTGAACAGGTTAAGCCCACAGGTACGCAGTATTTT.

The gene calls are TRBV24-1 and TRBJ2-7; 7 bases match TRBD1. Trimming cost V 4 bases and J 2 bases; bases outside gene matches: 4. CDR1 is KGHDR, CDR2 SFDVKD, per germline. This CDR3 spans 14 amino acids. CDR3 sequence reads: CATSETGTAYEQYF. Here the CDR3 DNA reads TGTGCCACCAGTGAGACCGGGACAGCCTACGAGCAGTACTTC.

This clonotype appeared many times. This rearrangement joins TRBV11-2 to TRBJ2-7; 9 positions agree with TRBD2. This CDR3 spans 18 amino acids. Trimming cost V 2 bases and J 1 base; bases outside gene matches: 12. Germline-derived CDR1 and CDR2 are SGHAT and FQNNGV. The CDR3 spells CASSLFPNSGGHSYEQYF. The CDR3 DNA reads as TGTGCCAGCAGCTTATTTCCCAATAGCGGGGGCCATTCCTACGAGCAGTACTTC.

The sample holds a few counts of this clonotype. One junction end disagrees with the germline gene, perhaps due to a read error. J is TRBJ2-7 and V is TRBV3-1; TRBD2 agrees at 7 bases. Germline V gives CDR1 LGHDT, CDR2 YNNKEL (reference sequence). The CDR3 consists of 14 residues. Here the CDR3 reads CASSQGQGGYGQYF. The DNA for the CDR3 is TGTGCCAGCAGCCAAGGGCAGGGAGGGTACGGGCAGTACTTC.

This clonotype was seen ten or more times. This chain links TRBV6-2 or TRBV6-3 with TRBJ2-3, with D tentatively TRBD1 (6 bases). The CDR3 has 15 residues. Trimming left V 4 bases short and J 0 bases short, with 11 bases between. The V gene's germline CDR1 is MNHEY and CDR2 SVGEGT. In DNA, the CDR3 is TGTGCCAGCAGTTTAGGACAGACTAGCACAGATACGCAGTATTTT. It translates to CASSLGQTSTDTQYF.

The table lists this clonotype with many counts. This chain uses TRBV19 with TRBJ1-2; 7 bases fit TRBD1. CDR3 size: 18 residues. Trimming cost V 4 bases and J 2 bases; bases outside gene matches: 16. Germline loops: CDR1 LNHDA, CDR2 SQIVND (reference sequence). CDR3 sequence reads: CASSTLSPAGQENYGYTF. The CDR3 DNA reads as TGTGCCAGTAGTACATTAAGCCCTGCAGGACAGGAGAACTATGGCTACACCTTC. The whole variable domain, filled in from reference TRBV19 and TRBJ1-2, reads DGGITQSPKYLFRKEGQNVTLSCEQNLNHDAMYWYRQDPGQGLRLIYYSQIVNDFQKGDIAEGYSVSREKKESFPLTVTSAQKNPTAFYLCASSTLSPAGQENYGYTFGSGTRLTVV.

This clonotype has at least ten counts. The chain carries TRBV27 and TRBJ2-7; D is unresolved. Germline CDR1 and CDR2: MNHEY and SMNVEV (reference sequence). The CDR3 sequence is 13 residues long. With 3 bases removed from V and 3 bases from J, the gap between germline ends came to 9 bases. As DNA, the CDR3 is TGTGCCAGCAGTTTTGGCAGGAGCTACGAGCAGTACTTC. Amino acid sequence: CASSFGRSYEQYF.

This clonotype was counted a single time. The rearrangement links TRBV19 to TRBJ2-5; the match to TRBD2 covers 8 bases. Trimming removed 4 bases from V and 0 bases from J; junction bases left unmatched: 1. This CDR3 is 14 amino acids long. Germline CDR1 is LNHDA and CDR2 is SQIVND (reference sequence). The CDR3 loop is CASSKREYQETQYF. CDR3 coding DNA: TGTGCCAGTAGTAAGCGGGAGTACCAAGAGACCCAGTACTTC. The full variable domain, in which reference TRBV19 and TRBJ2-5 provide the parts outside the CDR3, is DGGITQSPKYLFRKEGQNVTLSCEQNLNHDAMYWYRQDPGQGLRLIYYSQIVNDFQKGDIAEGYSVSREKKESFPLTVTSAQKNPTAFYLCASSKREYQETQYFGPGTRLLVL.

This CDR3 is CASSHSGGTINTEAFF. The CDR3 DNA reads as TGTGCCAGCAGCCACTCTGGGGGGACGATCAACACTGAAGCTTTCTTT. This chain links TRBV11-2 with TRBJ1-1, with D tentatively TRBD1 (5 bases). CDR1 and CDR2 (germline): SGHAT, FQNNGV. V gave up 5 bases and J gave up 2 bases, with 18 bases separating them. The CDR3 length is 16 residues.

In its sample, this clonotype was seen a few times. The rearrangement links TRBV5-1 to TRBJ2-5, with 9 bases lining up with TRBD1. This CDR3 comprises 17 residues. V lost 4 bases to trimming and J lost 10 bases; unmatched junction nucleotides: 20. Germline CDR1 SGHRS, CDR2 YFSETQ. CDR3 coding DNA: TGCGCCAGCAGCCTAGGGCGACAGGGGGGCGGCCCCCGTGACCAGTACTTC. Protein sequence: CASSLGRQGGGPRDQYF.